This T cell receptor (beta chain) was recovered during a study of response to subunit inactivated influenza vaccine. Study results and limitations: Researchers suggested that each seasonal influenza vaccination recruits few new T cells.

Notes on this clonotype: Its antigen is as yet unknown.

TCRdb reprocessed the RT-PCR reads via MiXCR and lists one record per CDR3 protein. The sample lists about 480,000 distinct CDR3 sequences; approximately 11% were seen once. Trimming cost V 7 bases and J 8 bases, with 20 bases left between them. The germline V gene has CDR1 SQVTM and CDR2 ANQGSEA. This CDR3 comprises 14 residues. Sequenced here: PBMCs from blood, sampled roughly 6 weeks after vaccination. This chain uses TRBV29-1 with TRBJ1-4; no clear D gene. The clonotype comes from a man in his forties or fifties who received an inactivated influenza vaccine. The chain's CDR3 is CSALRTGYREKLFF. In nucleotides, the CDR3 is TGCAGCGCCTTACGGACGGGTTATAGGGAAAAACTGTTTTTT.